This T cell receptor beta chain came from a study of T cell changes during pregnancy in multiple sclerosis. The V gene end was trimmed by 5 bases and the J gene end by 5 bases; junction bases not matched to a gene: 17. Germline CDR1 and CDR2: SGHAT and FQNNGV. CDR3 length: 17 residues. Profiling relied on immunoSEQ multiplex PCR, and the TCRdb table lists in-frame clones only, not all of them. The profile shows approximately 100,000 clones, 75% to 95% of them singletons. The receptor comes from a female donor with multiple sclerosis, enrolled in a pregnancy study. The chain uses TRBV11-2 and TRBJ2-7, with TRBD2 matching 8 bases. Sequenced here: peripheral blood, sampled before pregnancy. The chain's CDR3 is CASSRVGFSGINDEQYF. CDR3 nucleotides: TGTGCCAGCAGCCGGGTGGGTTTTAGCGGGATAAACGACGAGCAGTACTTC. Combining the CDR3 with reference TRBV11-2 and TRBJ2-7 gives the whole variable domain EAGVAQSPRYKIIEKRQSVAFWCNPISGHATLYWYQQILGQGPKLLIQFQNNGVVDDSQLPKDRFSAERLKGVDSTLKIQPAKLEDSAVYLCASSRVGFSGINDEQYFGPGTRLTVT.